The rows below give T cell receptor beta chains drawn from one sample of a study of technical replicates of blood from a few donors. Using immunoSEQ multiplex PCR, the repertoire was profiled, and TCRdb retains in-frame clones only, with some absent. The sample shows about 82,000 clones, roughly 94% of them seen only once. Sample: T cells isolated from PBMCs. These receptors came from a human donor in good health. CDR3s include the opening cysteine and the closing phenylalanine or tryptophan. A D gene is named only where the DNA matches it firmly. For some rows the clone size is stated as once, few or many, or as a class when expanded; others skip it.

clone_size,j_call,d_call,v_call,cdr3_aa,cdr3_nt
.,TRBJ1-3,.,TRBV5-6,CASSSQVSGNTIYF,TGTGCCAGCAGCTCTCAGGTCTCTGGAAACACCATATATTTT
.,TRBJ1-5,.,TRBV4-3,CASSQGTVNQPQHF,TGCGCCAGCAGCCAAGGCACAGTCAATCAGCCCCAGCATTTT
few,TRBJ1-2,TRBD1,TRBV12-5,CASGPGTGGFYGYTF,TGTGCTAGTGGTCCCGGGACAGGGGGCTTTTATGGCTACACCTTC
.,TRBJ2-5,.,TRBV9,CASSVSGTLGPQTQYF,TGTGCCAGCAGCGTCTCCGGGACTCTCGGCCCGCAGACCCAGTACTTC
once,TRBJ1-1,TRBD1,TRBV6-4,CASSDRTGGNTEAFF,TGTGCCAGCAGTGACAGGACAGGGGGAAACACTGAAGCTTTCTTT
.,TRBJ2-3,.,TRBV7-2,CASSYRQSTDTQYF,TGTGCCAGCAGCTACCGACAGAGCACAGATACGCAGTATTTT
.,TRBJ2-7,TRBD1,TRBV5-6,CASSWDRDYEQYF,TGTGCCAGCAGCTGGGACAGGGACTACGAGCAGTACTTC
.,TRBJ1-1,.,TRBV4-1,CASSQEARMQGEAFF,TGCGCCAGCAGCCAAGAGGCCCGTATGCAGGGCGAAGCTTTCTTT
.,TRBJ1-2,TRBD1,TRBV30,CACTGTAYDYGYTF,TGTGCCTGTACCGGGACAGCATATGACTATGGCTACACCTTC
.,TRBJ2-7,.,TRBV25-1,CASSPTASTYEQYF,TGTGCCAGCAGCCCGACAGCCAGCACCTACGAGCAGTACTTC
.,TRBJ2-7,.,TRBV6-5,CASSYSSGLEQYF,TGTGCCAGCAGTTACTCGAGTGGGCTTGAGCAGTACTTC
.,TRBJ2-7,.,TRBV9,CASSVDRGGLDEQYF,TGTGCCAGCAGCGTAGACAGGGGGGGGTTGGACGAGCAGTACTTC
.,TRBJ1-1,TRBD1,TRBV6-5,CASRETGGGAEAFF,TGTGCCAGCCGGGAGACAGGGGGAGGAGCTGAAGCTTTCTTT